Listed below are T cell receptor beta chains from one sample, sequenced in a study of blood T cell repertoires in COVID-19. Data came from immunoSEQ multiplex PCR; TCRdb stores just in-frame clones and leaves some out. The sample shows more than 150,000 clones, less than 95% of them seen only once. The source material was peripheral blood. The receptors here all came from a man under 40 with COVID-19, enrolled during active disease. CDR3s include the opening cysteine and the closing phenylalanine or tryptophan. The order of the fields is V gene, clone size, D gene, J gene, CDR3 DNA, CDR3 protein. D genes are given only for firm matches. A row's size may be missing; if present it is once, few, many or a size class.

TRBV4-2,.,TRBD2,TRBJ2-2,TGTGCCAGCAGTTACAGCGGGGGGGCGACCGGGGAGCTGTTTTTT,CASSYSGGATGELFF
TRBV2,.,.,TRBJ2-1,TGTGCCAGCAGTGAATACTTTGAGCAGTTCTTC,CASSEYFEQFF
TRBV30,.,.,TRBJ1-1,TGTGCCTGGAGTATCGGGGGGATTGGGAACACTGAAGCTTTCTTT,CAWSIGGIGNTEAFF
TRBV5-1,.,.,TRBJ1-5,TGCGCCAGCAGCTTGGCCGGGGGGAGACAGCCCCAGCATTTT,CASSLAGGRQPQHF
TRBV2,.,.,TRBJ1-2,TGTGCCAGCAGTGGAGGGACAAACTACTATGGCTACACCTTC,CASSGGTNYYGYTF
TRBV5-1,.,.,TRBJ1-2,TGCGCCAGCAGCTTTCGGTCTCGGCAGGGGTACGGCTACACCTTC,CASSFRSRQGYGYTF
TRBV19,.,TRBD2,TRBJ2-5,TGTGCCAGTACGGCGGGGGGGCCGGGGGAGACCCAGTACTTC,CASTAGGPGETQYF
TRBV6-5,.,TRBD1,TRBJ2-1,TGTGCCAGCATTGCAGGGGGCGCAAGGCACGATGAGCAGTTCTTC,CASIAGGARHDEQFF
TRBV28,.,TRBD1,TRBJ1-5,TGTGCCAGCAGTGCCCCCGGGACAGGGGCCGGGGGGTATAGCAATCAGCCCCAGCATTTT,CASSAPGTGAGGYSNQPQHF
TRBV25-1,.,TRBD1,TRBJ1-6,TGTGCCAGCAGTTGGACAGGGGTGGGATCACCCCTCCACTTT,CASSWTGVGSPLHF
TRBV19,.,.,TRBJ2-5,TGTGCCAGTTCCCCGGGGTTCCAAGAGACCCAGTACTTC,CASSPGFQETQYF
TRBV19,.,.,TRBJ2-6,TGTGCCAGTAGTACACAGGGCGGGGGGGCCAACGTCCTGACTTTC,CASSTQGGGANVLTF
TRBV19,once,.,TRBJ1-1,TGTGCCAGTAGTGGTTGGGCGGGCGCTGAAGCTTTCTTT,CASSGWAGAEAFF
TRBV19,.,TRBD1,TRBJ1-2,TGTGCCAGTATGGACAGGGGGCCTATCTATGGCTACACCTTC,CASMDRGPIYGYTF
TRBV10-1,.,.,TRBJ2-3,TGCGCCAGCAGTGAAGGAGGGGATTCGACAGATACGCAGTATTTT,CASSEGGDSTDTQYF
TRBV19,.,TRBD1,TRBJ2-2,TGTGCCAGTAGTGTACGGGACAGGGGTGGCACCGGGGAGCTGTTTTTT,CASSVRDRGGTGELFF
TRBV6-6,few,TRBD1,TRBJ2-1,TGTGCCAGCAGTTACGGAGACAGGGGGCCAGGGGAGCAGTTCTTC,CASSYGDRGPGEQFF
TRBV27,once,TRBD1,TRBJ1-6,TGTGCCAGCAGTCCGCGGACAGGGGGTTCACCCCTCCACTTT,CASSPRTGGSPLHF
TRBV7-7,.,TRBD1,TRBJ2-5,TGTGCCAGCAGCCGGGGACAGAGGCAAGAGACCCAGTACTTC,CASSRGQRQETQYF
TRBV6-6,.,.,TRBJ1-4,TGTGCCAGCAGTTACGATGGGGCAGTAGGGGAAAAACTGTTTTTT,CASSYDGAVGEKLFF
TRBV7-6,.,.,TRBJ2-1,TGTGCCAGCAGCTTAGTTCCCCCATCAACAACTAGCTGGGGCCTCAATGAGCAGTTCTTC,CASSLVPPSTTSWGLNEQFF
TRBV12-3/TRBV12-4,.,.,TRBJ1-1,TGTGCCAGCAGCTGGAACACTGAAGCTTTCTTT,CASSWNTEAFF
TRBV3-1/TRBV3-2,.,.,TRBJ2-2,TGTGCCAGCAGCCAACAAGTCTATACGTTTAACTCGTTCGCGAACACCGGGGAGCTGTTTTTT,CASSQQVYTFNSFANTGELFF
TRBV6-5,.,.,TRBJ1-1,TGTGCCAGCAGTTACCAGGGTGCGTACACTGAAGCTTTCTTT,CASSYQGAYTEAFF
TRBV6-6,.,.,TRBJ1-1,TGTGCCTCGGGGGGTACTGAAGCTTTCTTT,CASGGTEAFF
TRBV5-5,.,TRBD1,TRBJ1-2,TGTGCCAGCAGCTTGGAGGGACAGGGTTTGAACTATGGCTACACCTTC,CASSLEGQGLNYGYTF
TRBV18,.,TRBD1,TRBJ1-2,TGTGCCAGCTCGCCTAGACAGGGACTGTATGGCTACACCTTC,CASSPRQGLYGYTF
TRBV9,.,.,TRBJ1-1,TGTGCCAGCAGGGGGGCCAAGGAAGCTTTCTTT,CASRGAKEAFF
TRBV27,.,TRBD2,TRBJ2-3,TGTGCCAGCAGTTTACAGACTCTAGCGGGGGGGCCCTCAGATACGCAGTATTTT,CASSLQTLAGGPSDTQYF
TRBV20-1,.,.,TRBJ1-3,TGCAGTGCTAGTCTACAGGCCGCAGGAAACACCATATATTTT,CSASLQAAGNTIYF
TRBV11-2,.,.,TRBJ2-1,TGTGCCAGCAGCTTCGACTTTAGCTCCTACAATGAGCAGTTCTTC,CASSFDFSSYNEQFF
TRBV4-1,.,.,TRBJ1-2,TGCGCCAGCAGCCAAGATCCCCCGGGATCCCCCTCTCTCTATGGCTACACCTTC,CASSQDPPGSPSLYGYTF
TRBV6-5,.,TRBD1,TRBJ1-1,TGTGCCAGCAGTAGGGACAGGGAACGGGTATTCTTT,CASSRDRERVFF
TRBV5-4,.,TRBD2,TRBJ2-3,TGTGCCAGCAGCTCAAGTAGCGGGGCCGCCCCCGCAGATACGCAGTATTTT,CASSSSSGAAPADTQYF
TRBV27,once,TRBD1,TRBJ1-6,TGTGCCAGCAGTTTATCCGGGACAGGGCTCTCACCCCTCCACTTT,CASSLSGTGLSPLHF
TRBV29-1,.,TRBD1,TRBJ1-1,TGCAGCGTTCCTGGACAGGGGGGGTCCACTGAAGCTTTCTTT,CSVPGQGGSTEAFF
TRBV27,few,TRBD1,TRBJ2-7,TGTGCCAGCAGTTTACAGGGACAGGGTTCGTACGAGCAGTACTTC,CASSLQGQGSYEQYF
TRBV7-9,few,.,TRBJ2-7,TGTGCCAGCAGATATCGCGCCGACTCCTACGAGCAGTACTTC,CASRYRADSYEQYF
TRBV27,.,TRBD1,TRBJ2-7,TGTGCCAGTCGTTCCGCGGGACAGGGATTCCTTCCGCAGTACTTC,CASRSAGQGFLPQYF
TRBV13,.,.,TRBJ2-1,TGTGCCAGCAGCTTAAGTTCGGGGCGTAGCGGAACGAGCTCCTACAATGAGCAGTTCTTC,CASSLSSGRSGTSSYNEQFF
TRBV11-2,.,.,TRBJ1-1,TGTGCCAGCACCCCTGAGTACCAAGCTTTCTTT,CASTPEYQAFF
TRBV11-2,.,TRBD1,TRBJ2-1,TGTGCCAGCAGCCCCCGACAGGGGCCATACAATGAGCAGTTCTTC,CASSPRQGPYNEQFF
TRBV21-1,.,.,TRBJ1-5,TGTGCCAGCAGCAAAGCAAAAGAGGGAAATCAGCCCCAGCATTTT,CASSKAKEGNQPQHF
TRBV11-1,.,.,TRBJ1-6,TGTGCCAGCAGCTTAGTTGGAGGCTCCTATAATTCACCCCTCCACTTT,CASSLVGGSYNSPLHF
TRBV24-1,.,.,TRBJ2-2,TGTGCCACCAGTGATTCATCAGGACTGGGCACCGGGGAGCTGTTTTTT,CATSDSSGLGTGELFF
TRBV14,.,.,TRBJ2-5,TGTGCCAGCAGCCCGACAGCCGCGCAGACCCAGTACTTC,CASSPTAAQTQYF
TRBV19,.,.,TRBJ2-7,TGTGCCAGTAGTATCGGGGAGTCGTACGAGCAGTACTTC,CASSIGESYEQYF
TRBV5-1,once,TRBD2,TRBJ2-2,TGCGCCAGCAGCCCTCGACTAGCGGGACTAATAACGAACACCGGGGAGCTGTTTTTT,CASSPRLAGLITNTGELFF
TRBV27,.,.,TRBJ1-1,TGTGCCACCTGGTGGGGAGGGAGGGGTGCCACTGAAGCTTTCTTT,CATWWGGRGATEAFF
TRBV7-6,once,.,TRBJ1-3,TGTGCCAGCAGCTCACCCGGCGGGAACTCTGGAAACACCATATATTTT,CASSSPGGNSGNTIYF
TRBV9,.,.,TRBJ2-2,TGTGCCAGCAGCGTAGTTCCGGGGGCGAACACCGGGGAGCTGTTTTTT,CASSVVPGANTGELFF
TRBV27,.,.,TRBJ2-7,TGTGCCAGCAGTTACGCGGGGACGGTAGCCTACGAGCAGTACTTC,CASSYAGTVAYEQYF
TRBV7-9,.,TRBD2,TRBJ2-7,TGTGCCAGCAGCTTGGGACTAGCGGATACCTACGAGCAGTACTTC,CASSLGLADTYEQYF
TRBV10-1,once,.,TRBJ1-2,TGCGCCAGCAGTGAGACAGGCAGCTATGGCTACACCTTC,CASSETGSYGYTF
TRBV7-2,.,.,TRBJ2-3,TGTGCCAGCAGCTTAGCTCCTGGGGGGGATACGCAGTATTTT,CASSLAPGGDTQYF